This T cell receptor (beta chain) originates from a study of beta chain features in type 1 diabetes. The entirety of the isolated RNA underwent reverse transcription, so expressed TCRB transcripts were sequenced. The data were produced by immunoSEQ multiplex PCR, yet TCRdb's version contains in-frame clones alone and is incomplete. The table includes about 320,000 clones, 13% to 15% detected once. Germline V lookup: CDR1 KGHSH, CDR2 LQKENI. The CDR3 runs 13 residues. After removal of 4 bases from V and 6 bases from J, the junction contained 5 bases not matched to a gene. Sequenced: central memory CD4+ T cells from blood. The receptor's source is a man younger than 45 in good health. The V call is TRBV18, the J call TRBJ2-7; 8 positions agree with TRBD1. The DNA for the CDR3 is TGTGCCAGCTCACAGCAGGGGGCCGGCGAGCAGTACTTC. Translation gives CASSQQGAGEQYF.